These 20 T cell receptor beta chains came from one sample sequenced in a study of shared clonotypes between healthy human individuals. The table came from immunoSEQ multiplex PCR; TCRdb's copy has only in-frame clones and leaves some out. The top ten hold 0.39% of the sample, which has a few million clones, over 85% seen once. The sequenced material came from naive CD4+ T cells from PBMCs. Subset: CD45RA+ positively selected. The receptors originated from a young man in good health. Some clones in this sample may be carry-over from other donors' samples.

The J gene is TRBJ2-3, the V gene TRBV2, with D hard to call. V was cut by 9 bases and J by 5 bases, with 9 bases left in between. Germline loops: CDR1 SNHLY, CDR2 FYNNEI. The CDR3 sequence is 11 residues long. CDR3 bases: TGTGCCAGGAAAGTCGGAGATACGCAGTATTTT. Translated, it gives CARKVGDTQYF.

V is TRBV29-1 and J is TRBJ2-1, with 12 bases fitting TRBD2. The junction had 3 bases not matched to a gene; V was cut back by 0 bases and J by 3 bases. Germline V gene sequence: CDR1 SQVTM, CDR2 ANQGSEA. The CDR3 extends over 16 amino acids. The CDR3 region has the DNA TGCAGCGTTGAAGAAGGACTAGCGGGGCTCTACAATGAGCAGTTCTTC. Translation gives CSVEEGLAGLYNEQFF.

CDR3 residues: CASSFFGQGQGNTIYF. In nucleotides, the CDR3 is TGCGCCAGCAGTTTTTTCGGACAGGGGCAGGGAAACACCATATATTTT. The V gene is TRBV5-1, the J gene TRBJ1-3, with 9 bases fitting TRBD1. This CDR3 contains 16 residues. The germline gives CDR1 SGHRS, CDR2 YFSETQ. Germline trimming cut 5 bases from V and 4 bases from J; bases unmatched to any gene: 10.

DNA for the CDR3: TGTGCCATTGCGACAGGGGGAAAAAACATTCAGTACTTC. Its translation is CAIATGGKNIQYF. The chain links TRBV10-3 to TRBJ2-4; 9 positions match TRBD1. The CDR3 totals 13 residues. Germline V CDR1 and CDR2: ENHRY, SYGVKD. V lost 9 bases to trimming and J lost 4 bases; unmatched junction nucleotides: 4.

The chain recombines TRBV11-3 with TRBJ2-5; 10 positions match TRBD2. With 5 bases clipped from V and 5 bases from J, the junction kept 11 bases outside the gene matches. The length of the CDR3 is 16 residues. The germline gives CDR1 SGHNT, CDR2 YENEEA. CDR3 in amino acids: CASSPGLAVSSETQYF. CDR3 coding DNA: TGTGCCAGCAGCCCAGGACTAGCGGTTTCCTCGGAGACCCAGTACTTC.

The CDR3 DNA is TGTGCCAGCAGCCGGGGAGCAGGATCAAATGAAAAACTGTTTTTT. Residues: CASSRGAGSNEKLFF. V is TRBV7-3 and J is TRBJ1-4, with D uncertain. CDR1 is SGHTA and CDR2 is FQGTGA in the germline V gene. V lost 5 bases to trimming and J lost 5 bases, with 15 bases between them. The CDR3 covers 15 residues.

The chain has TRBV11-2 and TRBJ2-7; TRBD1 might be the D (6 bases). Trimming removed 1 base from V and 7 bases from J, with 11 bases in between. This CDR3 region has 13 residues. Germline V lookup: CDR1 SGHAT, CDR2 FQNNGV. The CDR3 is CASSLVARGEQYF. CDR3 in DNA: TGTGCCAGCAGCTTAGTCGCCAGGGGTGAGCAGTACTTC.

The rearrangement joins TRBV5-1 to TRBJ2-2; TRBD1 matches 7 bases. The junction had 2 bases not matched to a gene; V was cut back by 0 bases and J by 0 bases. This CDR3 comprises 16 residues. Per germline, CDR1 SGHRS and CDR2 YFSETQ. CDR3: CASSLAGQPNTGELFF. The CDR3 region has the DNA TGCGCCAGCAGCTTGGCGGGACAGCCGAACACCGGGGAGCTGTTTTTT.

CDR3 in DNA: TGTGCCAGCAGCTTAGTCGGGATTACGAAAGAGACCCAGTACTTC. This encodes CASSLVGITKETQYF. This chain connects TRBV7-2 to TRBJ2-5; D might be TRBD2 (5 bases). This CDR3 contains 15 residues. V lost 1 base and J 3 bases, leaving 12 bases between the germline ends. CDR1 and CDR2 from the germline V gene are SGHTA and FQGNSA.

The sample holds one count of this clone. The CDR3, as DNA: TGTGCCAGCAGCACAGGGACTAGCGGCCTCACAGATACGCAGTATTTT. Translating it yields CASSTGTSGLTDTQYF. The rearrangement joins TRBV7-9 to TRBJ2-3, with TRBD2 matching over 11 bases. Germline V gives CDR1 SEHNR, CDR2 FQNEAQ (reference sequence). This CDR3 is built from 16 residues. Trimming removed 5 bases from V and 2 bases from J; junction bases left unmatched: 6.

Regarding this clone: Other DNA sequences in the same sample also yield this CDR3. The chain links TRBV5-1 to TRBJ1-1; TRBD1 matches 7 bases. The J segment lost 2 bases and the V segment lost 2 bases, leaving 6 bases of the junction unmatched. The CDR3 covers 15 residues. The germline V gene encodes CDR1 SGHRS and CDR2 YFSETQ. The CDR3 loop reads CASSFRTGGNTEAFF. The CDR3 DNA reads as TGCGCCAGCAGCTTTCGGACAGGTGGCAACACTGAAGCTTTCTTT.

The genes are TRBV4-2 and TRBJ2-1; the match to TRBD2 covers 9 bases. The CDR3 runs 17 residues. Losses at the gene ends were 3 bases for V and 4 bases for J; bases not matched to a gene: 10. Germline loops: CDR1 LGHNA, CDR2 YNFKEQ. The CDR3 is CASSQAGGRPAYNEQFF. CDR3 sequence (DNA): TGTGCCAGCAGCCAGGCGGGGGGGAGGCCGGCTTACAATGAGCAGTTCTTC.

V usage is TRBV18 and J usage is TRBJ2-3; 11 nucleotides match TRBD1. The trim removed 2 bases at V and 4 bases at J, leaving 5 bases unmatched. The CDR3 covers 16 residues. Per germline, CDR1 KGHSH and CDR2 LQKENI. CDR3 region: CASSPRTGGVSDTQYF. The CDR3 DNA sequence: TGTGCCAGCTCACCAAGGACAGGGGGCGTCTCAGATACGCAGTATTTT. Drawing the rest from reference TRBV18 and TRBJ2-3, the complete variable domain is NAGVMQNPRHLVRRRGQEARLRCSPMKGHSHVYWYRQLPEEGLKFMVYLQKENIIDESGMPKERFSAEFPKEGPSILRIQQVVRGDSAAYFCASSPRTGGVSDTQYFGPGTRLTVL.

Here the CDR3 DNA reads TGTGCCAGCAGTAAAAACATGGTAATGAACATTCAGTACTTC. Translated: CASSKNMVMNIQYF. This chain uses TRBV6-5 with TRBJ2-4; no firm D call. Looked up from germline, CDR1 is MNHEY and CDR2 is SVGAGI. V was clipped by 5 bases and J by 7 bases, with 15 bases between them. The CDR3 covers 14 residues.

Only a few counts were recorded for this clone. Here the CDR3 reads CASGRGITEAFF. The CDR3 nucleotides are TGTGCCAGCGGTAGGGGGATCACTGAAGCTTTCTTT. This rearrangement joins TRBV2 to TRBJ1-1; TRBD1 is a possible D gene (6 bases). Trimming pared 8 bases from V and 4 bases from J, leaving 11 bases between. This CDR3 is 12 amino acids long. Germline V lookup: CDR1 SNHLY, CDR2 FYNNEI.

The chain carries TRBV6-1 and TRBJ1-1; tentative D call: TRBD1 (5 bases). The V and J ends lost 6 bases and 8 bases respectively, with 13 bases between them. Looked up from germline, CDR1 is MNHNS and CDR2 is SASEGT. The CDR3 runs 12 residues. The CDR3 DNA sequence: TGTGCCAGCAGGGGATCCGGGACCGAAGCTTTCTTT. As protein: CASRGSGTEAFF.

This clone has more than one count but fewer than ten. Distinct nucleotide sequences in the sample also encode this CDR3. The chain joins TRBV18 to TRBJ1-2, with 8 nucleotides matching TRBD1. The germline V gene has CDR1 KGHSH and CDR2 LQKENI. The V and J ends lost 6 bases and 2 bases, in that order; junction bases with no gene match: 5. The CDR3 has 14 amino acids. The CDR3 DNA reads TGTGCCAGCTCCCCCGGACAGGGCAACTATGGCTACACCTTC. Protein sequence: CASSPGQGNYGYTF.

V is TRBV5-6 and J is TRBJ1-3, with D unresolved. CDR3 length: 15 amino acids. Germline CDR1 is SGHDT and CDR2 is YYEEEE. V was cut by 3 bases and J by 1 base, with 11 bases left in between. The CDR3 bases are TGTGCCAGCAGCTCTTACCCCGTATCTGGAAACACCATATATTTT. This sequence encodes CASSSYPVSGNTIYF.

This rearrangement joins TRBV5-1 to TRBJ1-5; D remains ambiguous. This CDR3 spans 14 amino acids. Per germline, CDR1 SGHRS and CDR2 YFSETQ. Trimming cost V 0 bases and J 4 bases, with 8 bases left between them. The CDR3 bases are TGCGCCAGCAGCTTGGATCCACAGAATCAGCCCCAGCATTTT. This sequence encodes CASSLDPQNQPQHF.

V and J are TRBV19 and TRBJ2-7; TRBD1 is a possible D gene (6 bases). Germline CDR1 and CDR2: LNHDA and SQIVND (reference sequence). Deletions cut 3 bases from V and 6 bases from J, with 9 bases between. The CDR3 spans 12 residues. The CDR3 is CASSIRGTEQYF. CDR3 coding DNA: TGTGCCAGTAGTATCAGGGGTACCGAGCAGTACTTC.